These T cell receptor beta chains were read from a single sample in a study of cytomegalovirus exposure and HLA in healthy donors. Generated by immunoSEQ multiplex PCR, the TCRdb table keeps only in-frame clones and is missing some. The sample has roughly 90,000 clones; about three quarters are singletons. The specimen was PBMCs. The source of these receptors is a woman in her 40s in good health and CMV-seropositive. CDR3s include the opening cysteine and the closing phenylalanine or tryptophan. Rows give clone size only sometimes, using once, few, many, or a class for an expanded clone.

cdr3_aa: CASSPDSEAQHF
clone_size: NA
v_call: TRBV18

cdr3_aa: CASSHAGMNTEAFF
clone_size: medium-sized
v_call: TRBV4-1

cdr3_aa: CASRSRDSSLPNSYGYTF
clone_size: NA
v_call: TRBV7-3

cdr3_aa: CSVSNPRLAGYDTQYF
clone_size: once
v_call: TRBV29-1

cdr3_aa: CASSSTGTSRTDTQYF
clone_size: NA
v_call: TRBV5-6

cdr3_aa: CASSSPGTGDEKLFF
clone_size: few
v_call: TRBV7-2

cdr3_aa: CASSLGTGRIGYTF
clone_size: NA
v_call: TRBV28

cdr3_aa: CASSLADRPNEKLFF
clone_size: NA
v_call: TRBV5-1

cdr3_aa: CASTPSIRPAWTGELFF
clone_size: few
v_call: TRBV21-1

cdr3_aa: CASSMAATYEQYF
clone_size: once
v_call: TRBV19

cdr3_aa: CASSSDNGAYEQYF
clone_size: NA
v_call: TRBV7-2